This record covers a single T cell receptor (beta chain). Its specificity is unknown. Assay: immunoSEQ multiplex PCR; the TCRdb copy retains only in-frame clones and omits some. Of some 150,000 clones listed, 85% to 90% are singletons. These data belong to a study of cytomegalovirus exposure and HLA in healthy donors. Findings and limits, study-wide: Associated with cytomegalovirus, according to the listing, were 150 to 200 TCR beta chains.

The CDR3 has 15 amino acids. Germline CDR1 is SGHTA and CDR2 is FQGNSA. The germline V and J ends were trimmed by 2 bases and 2 bases, with 9 bases remaining between them. Sequenced material: PBMCs. V is TRBV7-2 and J is TRBJ2-2; D is possibly TRBD1 (5 bases). The TCR originated in a young woman in good health and CMV-seropositive. The CDR3 region is CASSLTQGNTGELFF. The CDR3 DNA reads TGTGCCAGCAGCTTAACCCAGGGAAACACCGGGGAGCTGTTTTTT.